Below, one T cell receptor (beta chain) is given with its context. What it binds is not known. The data stem from a study of CD8 T cells in Susac syndrome. Findings of the study overall: Clonal expansion did not appear in Susac syndrome CD4+ T cell repertoires.

Random hexamers were used to reverse transcribe about 0.45 to 1 ug of RNA. TCRdb recomputed calls from the immunoSEQ multiplex PCR reads with MiXCR, one row per CDR3 protein. There are some 150,000 distinct CDR3 sequences in the sample; roughly 95% occur only once, and around 0.15% lies in the top ten. TEMRA cells were FACS-enriched, with CD8+ and CD4+ T cells isolated negatively. This receptor was identified in a human donor with Susac syndrome. Sequenced material: CD4+ T cells from PBMCs.

The CDR3 DNA reads TGTGCCAGCAGCGTAGCTCTGGGGGGGCCAAGTGAGCAGTACTTC. Residues: CASSVALGGPSEQYF. This sequence joins TRBV9 and TRBJ2-7, with a possible D match to TRBD2 (7 bases). The V gene lost 0 bases and the J gene lost 7 bases, with 17 bases spanning the gap. Germline V gene sequence: CDR1 SGDLS, CDR2 YYNGEE. The CDR3 spans 15 residues.